This TCR beta chain was sequenced for a study of cytotoxic CD8 clonotypes in ibrutinib-treated CLL. The wider study: IGHV unmutated about 17; relapsed/refractory 11 to 12; treatment-naive about 14. Study-wide findings and caveats: Public clonotypes (which were uncommon) either contracted or remained stable on treatment.

V lost 2 bases to trimming and J lost 6 bases; unmatched junction nucleotides: 7. CDR3 length: 15 amino acids. Germline loops: CDR1 MNHEY, CDR2 SVGAGI. Repertoires were generated with immunoSEQ multiplex PCR, while TCRdb's copy carries only in-frame clones and drops some. The repertoire holds approximately 130,000 clones, around 84% seen once, with approximately 3.5% in the top ten. Details on this clone: Its matching antigen is unknown.

J is TRBJ2-3 and V is TRBV6-5; 8 positions match TRBD1. The receptor comes from a human donor with chronic lymphocytic leukemia. The input for sequencing was PBMCs, taken after 24 months of ibrutinib treatment. In DNA, the CDR3 is TGTGCCAGCAGTTACCCCGGGACAGGAGACGATACGCAGTATTTT. This gives the protein CASSYPGTGDDTQYF.